This TCR beta chain was observed in a study of blood T cell repertoires in COVID-19. To note about this clone: Distinct nucleotide sequences in the sample also encode this CDR3.

Some clones are missing from TCRdb's copy, which holds only in-frame ones; the method was immunoSEQ multiplex PCR. The sample holds 200,000 to 250,000 clones, about 78% seen once. The source of this sequence is a woman between 70 and 85 years old with acute or convalescent COVID-19. The specimen was peripheral blood.

CDR3 bases: TGCGCCAGCAGCTTGGACAGGGGAGATGGCTACACCTTC. It yields the protein CASSLDRGDGYTF. The gene calls are TRBV5-1 and TRBJ1-2, with TRBD1 matching over 7 bases. V trimming: 0 bases; J trimming: 6 bases; junction bases outside the gene matches: 2. The CDR3 covers 13 residues. Germline V gene lookup returns CDR1 SGHRS and CDR2 YFSETQ.